A single sample gave rise to the 21 T cell receptor beta chains below, sequenced in a study of blood T cell repertoires in COVID-19. The method was immunoSEQ multiplex PCR; TCRdb's version includes in-frame clones alone and lacks a portion of them. The table has 200,000 to 250,000 clones, around three quarters seen once; the top ten hold about 7.2%. The sequencing input was peripheral blood. The receptors come from a woman in her 70s with acute or convalescent COVID-19.

In this sample, this clone turned up a few times. The chain couples TRBV12-3 or TRBV12-4 to TRBJ2-7, with a tentative D call TRBD2 (5 bases). V shed 2 bases and J shed 4 bases, with 6 bases lying between them. The CDR3 runs to 12 residues. The CDR3 coding sequence is TGTGCCAGCAGTTTAAGACTATACGAGCAGTACTTC. Translated, it gives CASSLRLYEQYF.

The rearrangement joins TRBV11-3 to TRBJ2-3; no clear D gene. The CDR3 totals 16 residues. The germline V gene has CDR1 SGHNT and CDR2 YENEEA. V lost 1 base, J lost 5 bases, and 16 bases lay in between. The CDR3 coding sequence is TGTGCCAGCAGCTTAGGGTGGAGAGGTGCGAGAGATACGCAGTATTTT. Amino acids: CASSLGWRGARDTQYF.

V and J are TRBV24-1 and TRBJ2-1, with no clear D. V was clipped by 4 bases and J by 0 bases, with 12 bases between them. Germline V CDR1 and CDR2: KGHDR, SFDVKD. The CDR3 is 16 amino acids. CDR3 in amino acids: CATSDTQLYSYNEQFF. As DNA, the CDR3 is TGTGCCACCAGTGACACACAGCTCTACTCCTACAATGAGCAGTTCTTC.

The chain is built from TRBV19 and TRBJ2-5, with 9 positions matching TRBD1. CDR3 length: 14 residues. V shed 3 bases and J 6 bases; nucleotides not matched to a gene: 5. Germline lookup yields CDR1 LNHDA and CDR2 SQIVND (reference sequence). In DNA form, the CDR3 reads TGTGCCAGTAGTATGGGACAGGGTAAACAGACCCAGTACTTC. Translated: CASSMGQGKQTQYF.

The chain combines TRBV7-3 with TRBJ2-5, with TRBD2 identical over 15 bases. Trimming cost V 3 bases and J 2 bases; bases outside gene matches: 1. Germline CDR1 reads SGHTA; CDR2 reads FQGTGA. The CDR3 totals 16 residues. The DNA for the CDR3 is TGTGCCAGCAGCTTGGGGACTAGCGGGGGGCAAGAGACCCAGTACTTC. Residues: CASSLGTSGGQETQYF.

The chain is built from TRBV4-1 and TRBJ2-3; 9 bases agree with TRBD1. CDR3 size: 16 residues. Germline V gives CDR1 MGHRA, CDR2 YSYEKL. Germline trimming cut 2 bases from V and 1 base from J; bases unmatched to any gene: 4. The CDR3 nucleotides read TGCGCCAGCAGCCAAACGACAGGGGGTGGCACAGATACGCAGTATTTT. Its translation is CASSQTTGGGTDTQYF.

The rearrangement joins TRBV9 to TRBJ2-5; 7 nucleotides line up with TRBD2. Germline V gene data show CDR1 as SGDLS and CDR2 as YYNGEE. J lost 3 bases, V lost 1 base, and 3 bases had no gene match. The CDR3 covers 14 residues. CDR3 in amino acids: CASSVSTSEETQYF. Here the CDR3 DNA reads TGTGCCAGCAGCGTATCTACTAGCGAAGAGACCCAGTACTTC.

This chain links TRBV15 with TRBJ2-1; 9 nucleotides line up with TRBD2. CDR1 LNHNV and CDR2 YYDKDF come from the germline V gene (reference sequence). Trimming cost V 1 base and J 0 bases; bases outside gene matches: 4. CDR3 length: 17 amino acids. CDR3 in DNA: TGTGCCACCAGCAGAGGAAGCGGGGGGTCCTCCTACAATGAGCAGTTCTTC. It is translated as CATSRGSGGSSYNEQFF.

This clone came up once. The genes are TRBV6-5 and TRBJ1-1; perhaps TRBD1 as D (6 bases). Trimming took 6 bases from V and 0 from J, leaving 11 bases between them. Germline V gene data show CDR1 as MNHEY and CDR2 as SVGAGI. CDR3 length equals 14 residues. The CDR3 region has the DNA TGTGCCAGCAGCAACAGGGATATGAACACTGAAGCTTTCTTT. Translated: CASSNRDMNTEAFF.

The V call is TRBV5-4, the J call TRBJ2-7, with 10 bases identical to TRBD2. J lost 3 bases, V lost 6 bases, and 12 bases had no gene match. Germline V CDR1 and CDR2: SGHNT, YYREEE (reference sequence). The CDR3 length is 16 residues. CDR3 nucleotides: TGTGCCAGCACCAAGGGAGGAGCGGGGGGGAACTACGAGCAGTACGTC. Its translation is CASTKGGAGGNYEQYV.

J is TRBJ2-3 and V is TRBV9; 7 bases align to TRBD2. The CDR3 loop spans 14 amino acids. V dropped 5 bases and J dropped 7; count of bases not matched to a gene: 10. Germline CDR1 SGDLS, CDR2 YYNGEE. DNA of the CDR3: TGTGCCAGCAGTGGGACTACCCCCGGGAATACGCAGTATTTT. It translates to CASSGTTPGNTQYF.

This clone showed up just a few times. The chain couples TRBV7-2 to TRBJ2-1, with a possible D match to TRBD2 (6 bases). Germline V gives CDR1 SGHTA, CDR2 FQGNSA. The CDR3 spans 15 residues. V was pared by 3 bases and J by 1 base, with 10 bases between. CDR3 DNA: TGTGCCAGCAGCTTCGGGAGCCAGTCCTACAATGAGCAGTTCTTC. Protein sequence: CASSFGSQSYNEQFF. Using reference TRBV7-2 and TRBJ2-1 for the parts outside the CDR3, the full variable domain is GAGVSQSPSNKVTEKGKDVELRCDPISGHTALYWYRQSLGQGLEFLIYFQGNSAPDKSGLPSDRFSAERTGGSVSTLTIQRTQQEDSAVYLCASSFGSQSYNEQFFGPGTRLTVL.

V gene TRBV7-2 combines with J gene TRBJ2-5, with TRBD2 identical over 10 bases. V shed 2 bases and J 5 bases; nucleotides not matched to a gene: 11. CDR3 size: 17 residues. Germline-derived CDR1 and CDR2 are SGHTA and FQGNSA. The CDR3 DNA follows: TGTGCCAGCAGCTTAAATTCAGCGGGGGGGCGGAGGGAGACCCAGTACTTC. This encodes CASSLNSAGGRRETQYF.

The chain recombines TRBV11-3 with TRBJ2-5; D gene uncertain. CDR3 length: 14 amino acids. Trimming shortened V by 1 base and J by 4 bases, and 10 bases separated the two germline ends. CDR1 is SGHNT and CDR2 is YENEEA in the germline V gene. The CDR3 spells CASSLGARGETQYF. The CDR3 nucleotides read TGTGCCAGCAGCTTAGGGGCCCGTGGAGAGACCCAGTACTTC.

The CDR3 region has the DNA TGCAGCGTTGTAATGGGGGCCGGGGCCTACGAGCAGTACTTC. This encodes CSVVMGAGAYEQYF. This chain links TRBV29-1 with TRBJ2-7, with TRBD1 as a possible D gene (6 bases). CDR3 size: 14 residues. Trimming stripped 4 bases from V and 2 bases from J, with 15 bases between. Germline assignment: CDR1 SQVTM and CDR2 ANQGSEA.

The rearrangement links TRBV2 to TRBJ2-3; tentative D call: TRBD1 (5 bases). Germline assignment: CDR1 SNHLY and CDR2 FYNNEI. The CDR3 has 16 residues. Trimming pared 4 bases from V and 5 bases from J, leaving 19 bases between. The CDR3 spells CASSVEGQGRGDTQYF. The CDR3 bases are TGTGCCAGCAGTGTCGAAGGCCAGGGTAGAGGAGATACGCAGTATTTT. The full variable domain, completed using reference TRBV2 and TRBJ2-3, is EPEVTQTPSHQVTQMGQEVILRCVPISNHLYFYWYRQILGQKVEFLVSFYNNEISEKSEIFDDQFSVERPDGSNFTLKIRSTKLEDSAMYFCASSVEGQGRGDTQYFGPGTRLTVL.

This chain joins TRBV19 and TRBJ2-1; 15 nucleotides agree with TRBD2. The germline CDR1 and CDR2 sequences are LNHDA and SQIVND (reference sequence). This CDR3 has 16 residues. Germline trimming cut 7 bases from V and 5 bases from J; bases unmatched to any gene: 6. CDR3: CASTGLAGGLDNEQFF. In DNA form, the CDR3 reads TGTGCCAGTACAGGACTAGCGGGGGGGCTTGACAATGAGCAGTTCTTC.

This chain connects TRBV29-1 to TRBJ1-1; 9 bases line up with TRBD1. The CDR3 loop spans 15 amino acids. V was pared by 4 bases and J by 1 base, with 7 bases of the junction left unmatched. Looked up from germline, CDR1 is SQVTM and CDR2 is ANQGSEA. CDR3 bases: TGCAGCGTTGGATGGGACAGGGAAAGGAACACTGAAGCTTTCTTT. It codes for CSVGWDRERNTEAFF.

The chain is built from TRBV5-1 and TRBJ1-6; D is possibly TRBD1 (6 bases). Trimming pared 2 bases from V and 7 bases from J, leaving 16 bases between. The CDR3 is made up of 16 amino acids. Germline CDR1 reads SGHRS; CDR2 reads YFSETQ. The CDR3: CASSFLQGGPNSPLHF. For the CDR3, the DNA is TGCGCCAGCAGCTTCCTACAGGGTGGCCCCAATTCACCCCTCCACTTT.

The V and J genes are TRBV18 and TRBJ1-1, with TRBD1 identical over 7 bases. The CDR3 covers 17 residues. The ends lost 1 base at V and 5 bases at J; junction bases unmatched: 13. Germline loops: CDR1 KGHSH, CDR2 LQKENI. The CDR3 DNA sequence: TGTGCCAGCTCACCACTACTTTCAGGGGGTTATTTTACTGAAGCTTTCTTT. Protein product: CASSPLLSGGYFTEAFF.

The chain employs TRBV29-1 and TRBJ1-4; possible D gene TRBD1, 6 bases. Looked up from germline, CDR1 is SQVTM and CDR2 is ANQGSEA. The CDR3 loop spans 14 amino acids. Trimming shortened V by 3 bases and J by 8 bases, and 16 bases separated the two germline ends. The CDR3 reads CSVEGGAGGEKLFF. CDR3 nucleotide sequence: TGCAGCGTTGAGGGAGGGGCTGGGGGCGAAAAACTGTTTTTT.